A few counts support the clone carrying this T cell receptor beta chain. This sample was taken from a study of shared T cell receptors in the human thymus. Method: immunoSEQ multiplex PCR; TCRdb's copy keeps in-frame clones and lacks some. Here the sample spans 630,000 or so clones, roughly 86% being singletons. The junction had 4 bases not matched to a gene; V was cut back by 1 base and J by 1 base. Germline V gene sequence: CDR1 SGHAT, CDR2 FQNNGV. The CDR3 runs 16 residues. The sample also formed part of further work on human thymus T cells. From that report: Obtained as resections during corrective heart surgery, the thymus tissue was then studied.

This clonotype originated in a boy less than two years old with a congenital heart defect. The rearrangement joins TRBV11-2 to TRBJ2-3; 8 bases are shared with TRBD2. Source material: thymocytes. The CDR3 DNA sequence: TGTGCCAGCAGCTTAGTTTCGGGGGGGGGCACAGATACGCAGTATTTT. It encodes CASSLVSGGGTDTQYF.